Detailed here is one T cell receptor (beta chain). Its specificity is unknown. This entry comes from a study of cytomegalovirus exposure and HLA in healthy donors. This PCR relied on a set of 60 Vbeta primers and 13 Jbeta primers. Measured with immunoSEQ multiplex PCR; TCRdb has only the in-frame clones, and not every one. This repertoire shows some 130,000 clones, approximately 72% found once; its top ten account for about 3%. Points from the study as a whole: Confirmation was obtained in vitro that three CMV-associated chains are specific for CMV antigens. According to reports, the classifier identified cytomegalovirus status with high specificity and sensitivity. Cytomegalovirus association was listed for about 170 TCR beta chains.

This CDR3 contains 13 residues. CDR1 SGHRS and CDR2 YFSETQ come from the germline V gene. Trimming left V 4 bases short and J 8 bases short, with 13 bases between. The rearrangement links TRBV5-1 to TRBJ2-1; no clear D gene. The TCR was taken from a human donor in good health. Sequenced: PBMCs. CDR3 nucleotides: TGCGCCAGCAGCGTGGTTTTGGGCGATGAGCAGTTCTTC. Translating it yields CASSVVLGDEQFF.